These 5 T cell receptor beta chains were all obtained from the same sample, sequenced in a study of Siglec-9 on CD8 T cells in melanoma. Measured with immunoSEQ multiplex PCR; TCRdb has only the in-frame clones, and not every one. This sample has 30,000 or so clones, with around three quarters found just once. Sequencing used Siglec-9- CD8+ T cells sorted from blood. These receptors were collected from a human donor in good health.

This chain links TRBV29-1 with TRBJ1-3; 9 nucleotides align to TRBD1. V lost 1 base and J lost 0; bases outside the gene matches: 1. This CDR3 contains 15 residues. CDR1 is SQVTM, CDR2 ANQGSEA, per germline. The CDR3 sequence is CSVEGTGASGNTIYF. For the CDR3, the DNA is TGCAGCGTTGAAGGGACAGGGGCCTCTGGAAACACCATATATTTT.

This clone was seen once. This sequence joins TRBV27 and TRBJ1-3; no definite D call. Per germline, CDR1 MNHEY and CDR2 SMNVEV (reference sequence). The CDR3 runs to 13 residues. Between the trimmed V and J ends, which lost 3 bases and 4 bases, there was a span of 7 bases. Here the CDR3 DNA reads TGTGCCAGCAGTTTTTCTGGGGGAAACACCATATATTTT. It is translated as CASSFSGGNTIYF.

The chain joins TRBV2 to TRBJ2-7, with no clear D. Between the trimmed V and J ends, which lost 4 bases and 2 bases, there was a span of 9 bases. The CDR3 runs to 13 residues. Germline values: CDR1 SNHLY, CDR2 FYNNEI. CDR3 DNA sequence: TGTGCCAGCAGTGGCGGCGGAACCTACGAGCAGTACGTC. Its translation: CASSGGGTYEQYV.

This chain joins TRBV4-1 and TRBJ2-1, with D perhaps given as TRBD1 or TRBD2 (5 bases each). Germline V gene sequence: CDR1 MGHRA, CDR2 YSYEKL. This CDR3 has 17 residues. Trimming took 1 base from V and 4 from J, leaving 17 bases between them. The CDR3 reads CASSQGIGGPRYNEQFF. The DNA of the CDR3 is TGCGCCAGCAGCCAAGGGATTGGGGGACCACGGTACAATGAGCAGTTCTTC.

This clone was detected only a few times. In DNA form, the CDR3 reads TGTGCCAGCTCCTTCCAGCCATATAGCAATCAGCCCCAGCATTTT. Protein product: CASSFQPYSNQPQHF. V and J are TRBV7-8 and TRBJ1-5; D call uncertain. CDR1 SGHVS and CDR2 FQNEAQ come from the germline V gene. The CDR3 covers 15 residues. V dropped 8 bases and J dropped 0 bases, with 14 bases sitting between them. Based on the CDR3 plus reference TRBV7-8 and TRBJ1-5, the full variable domain is GAGVSQSPRYKVAKRGQDVALRCDPISGHVSLFWYQQALGQGPEFLTYFQNEAQLDKSGLPSDRFFAERPEGSVSTLKIQRTQQEDSAVYLCASSFQPYSNQPQHFGDGTRLSIL.